The 5 T cell receptor beta chains presented below share a single source sample, sequenced in a study of cytomegalovirus exposure and HLA in healthy donors. The PCR used 60 Vbeta and 13 Jbeta primers. Clones were read by immunoSEQ multiplex PCR, and TCRdb kept only the in-frame ones, dropping some. The data contain some 170,000 clones, approximately 80% of them singletons. The material sequenced was PBMCs. All receptors derive from a woman between 50 and 59 years old in good health and CMV-seronegative.

The chain recombines TRBV18 with TRBJ1-2; D is unclear. The CDR3 has 16 amino acids. CDR1 is KGHSH, CDR2 LQKENI, per germline. The V end lost 2 bases, the J end lost 2 bases, and 15 bases lay between the germline ends. CDR3 nucleotide sequence: TGTGCCAGCTCACCATGGGTCGAGACAACGAACTATGGCTACACCTTC. The encoded protein is CASSPWVETTNYGYTF.

The V call is TRBV7-7, the J call TRBJ2-7, with D tentatively TRBD2 (6 bases). This CDR3 spans 15 amino acids. Trimming removed 0 bases from V and 0 bases from J, with 9 bases in between. Germline CDR1 and CDR2: SSHAT and FNYEAQ (reference sequence). The DNA for the CDR3 is TGTGCCAGCAGCTTAGCAACCGGGAGCTCCTACGAGCAGTACTTC. Its protein is CASSLATGSSYEQYF.

This chain joins TRBV5-1 and TRBJ1-4; the match to TRBD1 covers 8 bases. J was trimmed by 7 bases and V by 7 bases; bases with no gene match: 12. Germline values: CDR1 SGHRS, CDR2 YFSETQ. CDR3 length equals 15 residues. This CDR3 reads CASAGYGQGGEKLFF. The CDR3 DNA follows: TGCGCCAGCGCCGGGTATGGACAGGGAGGTGAAAAACTGTTTTTT.

This rearrangement joins TRBV28 to TRBJ1-2; possible D gene TRBD1, 5 bases. CDR3 size: 15 residues. The ends were cut back, 6 bases at V and 1 base at J, with 15 bases in the middle. Germline assignment: CDR1 MDHEN and CDR2 SYDVKM. The CDR3 sequence: CASSLGGLFNYGYTF. DNA for the CDR3: TGTGCCAGCAGCCTTGGGGGACTATTTAACTATGGCTACACCTTC.

This rearrangement joins TRBV2 to TRBJ1-5; the D is unclear. CDR1 and CDR2 (germline): SNHLY, FYNNEI. The CDR3 sequence is 14 residues long. V shed 7 bases and J shed 5 bases, with 15 bases lying between them. The CDR3 region is CASTRGQPDQPQHF. As DNA, the CDR3 is TGTGCCAGCACTCGAGGTCAGCCTGATCAGCCCCAGCATTTT.